Following are 24 T cell receptor beta chains from one sample sequenced in a study of T cell responses to AZD1222 COVID-19 vaccine. Method: immunoSEQ multiplex PCR; TCRdb's copy keeps in-frame clones and lacks some. The sample has about 110,000 clones, over 85% seen once. This specimen was peripheral blood, taken 28 days after the second AZD1222 dose. These receptors were collected from an adult who received the AZD1222 COVID-19 vaccine.

The chain employs TRBV7-9 and TRBJ1-2, with a possible D match to TRBD1 (6 bases). There are 14 residues in the CDR3. The germline V gene has CDR1 SEHNR and CDR2 FQNEAQ (reference sequence). Trimming cost V 5 bases and J 4 bases, with 14 bases left between them. The CDR3 reads CASSISGAIYGYTF. DNA of the CDR3: TGTGCCAGCAGCATCTCAGGGGCGATCTATGGCTACACCTTC.

The chain links TRBV7-9 to TRBJ2-3, with D perhaps being TRBD1 or TRBD2 (5 bases each). V was clipped by 5 bases and J by 7 bases, with 31 bases between them. Germline CDR1 is SEHNR and CDR2 is FQNEAQ (reference sequence). The CDR3 contains 19 residues. The CDR3, as DNA: TGTGCCAGCAGCCCAGAGCCTGCGGAGGACATCTCGCACCGGTATACGCAGTATTTT. This codes for CASSPEPAEDISHRYTQYF.

V and J are TRBV6-2 or TRBV6-3 and TRBJ1-4; D is ambiguous. The germline V and J ends were trimmed by 2 bases and 1 base, with 8 bases remaining between them. This CDR3 is built from 15 residues. CDR1 is MNHEY, CDR2 SVGEGT, per germline. The CDR3 bases are TGTGCCAGCAGTTACGACCAGCAAACTAATGAAAAACTGTTTTTT. Translated: CASSYDQQTNEKLFF.

The CDR3 here is CAVTGTGNTGELFF. The DNA of the CDR3 is TGTGCCGTCACCGGGACAGGGAACACCGGGGAGCTGTTTTTT. V and J are TRBV6-5 and TRBJ2-2; 8 nucleotides agree with TRBD1. The trim removed 11 bases at V and 1 base at J, leaving 6 bases unmatched. Germline assignment: CDR1 MNHEY and CDR2 SVGAGI. The CDR3 length is 14 residues.

CDR3 loop: CASSPRTGMRNQPQHF. CDR3 nucleotides: TGTGCCAGCAGCCCTAGGACAGGGATGAGAAATCAGCCCCAGCATTTT. The chain is built from TRBV3-1 (or the pseudogene TRBV3-2) and TRBJ1-5, with TRBD1 matching 8 bases. Unmatched junction bases numbered 9, after V lost 4 bases and J lost 4 bases. The CDR3 spans 16 residues. Germline lookup yields CDR1 LGHDT and CDR2 YNNKEL (reference sequence).

The gene calls are TRBV7-3 and TRBJ1-1, with 7 bases aligning to TRBD1. The ends lost 5 bases at V and 9 bases at J; junction bases unmatched: 9. The CDR3 runs to 13 residues. Looked up from germline, CDR1 is SGHTA and CDR2 is FQGTGA. As DNA, the CDR3 is TGTGCCAGCAGCCGAAACCGGGACAGCAAAGCTTTCTTT. This translates into CASSRNRDSKAFF.

This chain links TRBV4-1 with TRBJ1-5; no reliable D call. Trimming stripped 0 bases from V and 4 bases from J, with 16 bases between. The germline V gene encodes CDR1 MGHRA and CDR2 YSYEKL. The CDR3 is 17 residues long. The CDR3 is CASSQDIRLAKNQPQHF. CDR3 in DNA: TGCGCCAGCAGCCAAGATATAAGGTTGGCCAAAAATCAGCCCCAGCATTTT.

This clone has more than one count but fewer than ten. This rearrangement joins TRBV30 to TRBJ1-2; 10 bases match TRBD1. Germline V CDR1 and CDR2: GTSNPN, SVGIG (reference sequence). The CDR3 is made up of 14 amino acids. The V gene end was trimmed by 3 bases and the J gene end by 3 bases; junction bases not matched to a gene: 4. The CDR3 protein is CAWSQGQGHYGYTF. The CDR3 region has the DNA TGTGCCTGGAGCCAGGGACAGGGGCACTATGGCTACACCTTC.

This sequence joins TRBV5-1 and TRBJ1-1; D not resolved. CDR3 length: 15 residues. V was trimmed by 2 bases and J by 0 bases, leaving 11 bases between them. Germline CDR1 SGHRS, CDR2 YFSETQ. The CDR3 sequence: CASSLVTEVNTEAFF. The CDR3 nucleotides are TGCGCCAGCAGCTTAGTAACAGAGGTGAACACTGAAGCTTTCTTT.

The gene calls are TRBV11-2 and TRBJ2-1, with D possibly matching TRBD2 (5 bases). The CDR3 length is 12 residues. Germline-derived CDR1 and CDR2 are SGHAT and FQNNGV. Trimming cost V 1 base and J 9 bases, with 7 bases left between them. CDR3 in DNA: TGTGCCAGCAGCTTAGTTGGAGGTGAGCAGTTCTTC. It encodes CASSLVGGEQFF.

The rearrangement joins TRBV11-2 to TRBJ1-2; TRBD1 matches 8 bases. CDR1 is SGHAT, CDR2 FQNNGV, per germline. There are 14 residues in the CDR3. The ends lost 3 bases at V and 4 bases at J; junction bases unmatched: 4. The DNA of the CDR3 is TGTGCCAGCAGCTTGGCGACAGGGGCCTATGGCTACACCTTC. It encodes CASSLATGAYGYTF. The whole variable domain, remainder taken from reference TRBV11-2 and TRBJ1-2, is EAGVAQSPRYKIIEKRQSVAFWCNPISGHATLYWYQQILGQGPKLLIQFQNNGVVDDSQLPKDRFSAERLKGVDSTLKIQPAKLEDSAVYLCASSLATGAYGYTFGSGTRLTVV.

This chain joins TRBV19 and TRBJ1-1; D is uncertain. There are 13 residues in the CDR3. V lost 0 bases, J lost 1 base, and 3 bases lay in between. CDR1 LNHDA and CDR2 SQIVND come from the germline V gene (reference sequence). CDR3 bases: TGTGCCAGTAGTATAGACACGAACACTGAAGCTTTCTTT. Residues: CASSIDTNTEAFF.

The gene calls are TRBV25-1 and TRBJ2-7; D is possibly TRBD1 (6 bases). The germline CDR1 and CDR2 sequences are MGHDK and SYGVNS. Trimming stripped 6 bases from V and 2 bases from J, with 11 bases between. This CDR3 region has 13 residues. CDR3: CASRDDRTYEQYF. The CDR3 DNA follows: TGTGCCAGCAGGGACGACAGGACCTACGAGCAGTACTTC.

J is TRBJ1-4 and V is TRBV6-5; D gene unclear. CDR3 length: 14 amino acids. Germline V gives CDR1 MNHEY, CDR2 SVGAGI. V was trimmed by 6 bases and J by 7 bases, leaving 15 bases between them. The CDR3 spells CASRGWGTAEKLFF. The CDR3 bases are TGTGCCAGCAGAGGTTGGGGAACAGCTGAAAAACTGTTTTTT.

V gene TRBV18 combines with J gene TRBJ2-1; maybe TRBD1 (5 bases). V lost 1 base and J lost 6, with 10 bases in between. The CDR3 spans 14 residues. CDR1 KGHSH and CDR2 LQKENI come from the germline V gene. As DNA, the CDR3 is TGTGCCAGCTCACCACGGTCACAGGTCAATGAGCAGTTCTTC. Encoded protein: CASSPRSQVNEQFF. Using reference TRBV18 and TRBJ2-1 for the parts outside the CDR3, the full variable domain is NAGVMQNPRHLVRRRGQEARLRCSPMKGHSHVYWYRQLPEEGLKFMVYLQKENIIDESGMPKERFSAEFPKEGPSILRIQQVVRGDSAAYFCASSPRSQVNEQFFGPGTRLTVL.

J is TRBJ2-2 and V is TRBV5-6; perhaps D is TRBD1 or TRBD2 (5 bases each). This CDR3 has 15 amino acids. The germline V gene encodes CDR1 SGHDT and CDR2 YYEEEE. The germline V and J ends were trimmed by 4 bases and 4 bases, with 14 bases remaining between them. CDR3 residues: CASSQSWGPTGELFF. The DNA of the CDR3 is TGTGCCAGCAGCCAATCGTGGGGACCCACCGGGGAGCTGTTTTTT.

The chain joins TRBV30 to TRBJ2-2, with D hard to call. V lost 0 bases, J lost 4 bases, and 6 bases lay in between. Per the germline V gene, CDR1 is GTSNPN and CDR2 is SVGIG (reference sequence). The CDR3 totals 13 residues. The DNA for the CDR3 is TGTGCCTGGAGTGTAGGTTCCACCGGGGAGCTGTTTTTT. Translation gives CAWSVGSTGELFF. Combining the CDR3 with reference TRBV30 and TRBJ2-2 gives the whole variable domain SQTIHQWPATLVQPVGSPLSLECTVEGTSNPNLYWYRQAAGRGLQLLFYSVGIGQISSEVPQNLSASRPQDRQFILSSKKLLLSDSGFYLCAWSVGSTGELFFGEGSRLTVL.

In its sample, this clone was seen once. The chain is built from TRBV3-1 (or the pseudogene TRBV3-2) and TRBJ2-5, with 7 nucleotides matching TRBD1. Germline V gene lookup returns CDR1 LGHDT and CDR2 YNNKEL (reference sequence). The CDR3 length is 15 residues. Trimming at V came to 0 bases and at J to 2 bases, leaving 3 bases not matched to a gene. The CDR3 sequence: CASSQEGTAQETQYF. The CDR3 DNA reads as TGTGCCAGCAGCCAAGAGGGGACAGCGCAAGAGACCCAGTACTTC.

V and J are TRBV5-1 and TRBJ1-2, with a weak D call TRBD1 (6 bases). From germline, CDR1 is SGHRS and CDR2 YFSETQ. The CDR3 has 15 residues. V shed 4 bases and J shed 2 bases, with 15 bases lying between them. CDR3 residues: CASSAGHRANYGYTF. The CDR3 coding sequence is TGCGCCAGCAGCGCGGGACACCGTGCCAACTATGGCTACACCTTC.

The chain's CDR3 is CSASRGTDTQYF. CDR3 nucleotides: TGCAGCGCCTCCCGGGGCACAGATACGCAGTATTTT. The rearrangement links TRBV29-1 to TRBJ2-3; unclear D gene. This CDR3 comprises 12 residues. Trimming removed 7 bases at V and 1 base at J, with 9 bases between. In germline, CDR1 is SQVTM, CDR2 ANQGSEA.

The J gene is TRBJ2-1, the V gene TRBV4-3; a weak D match, TRBD2 (6 bases). CDR3 size: 15 residues. The germline V gene has CDR1 LGHNA and CDR2 YSLEER. The V end lost 4 bases, the J end lost 0 bases, and 10 bases lay between the germline ends. The CDR3 coding sequence is TGCGCCAGCAGCCTGGCGGGGAGCTCCTACAATGAGCAGTTCTTC. Protein: CASSLAGSSYNEQFF.

The chain couples TRBV28 to TRBJ1-2; tentatively, D is TRBD1 (6 bases). Per germline, CDR1 MDHEN and CDR2 SYDVKM. The CDR3 sequence is 12 residues long. Trimming pared 11 bases from V and 5 bases from J, leaving 15 bases between. The CDR3 protein is CAGLGGLYGYTF. The DNA for the CDR3 is TGTGCCGGTCTGGGGGGGCTTTATGGCTACACCTTC.

Only one count was recorded for this clone. V and J are TRBV7-8 and TRBJ2-7; no clear D gene. V lost 3 bases and J lost 0, with 6 bases in between. The CDR3 is 13 residues long. The germline V gene has CDR1 SGHVS and CDR2 FQNEAQ. The CDR3 region has the DNA TGTGCCAGCAGCTTCCAGACCTCCTACGAGCAGTACTTC. This sequence encodes CASSFQTSYEQYF.

This clone was recorded only once. J is TRBJ2-7 and V is TRBV5-6, with TRBD2 as a possible D gene (6 bases). V was trimmed by 6 bases and J by 3 bases, leaving 25 bases between them. Germline assignment: CDR1 SGHDT and CDR2 YYEEEE. The CDR3 has 17 amino acids. The CDR3 sequence is CASTIFGPRDWGYEQYF. The CDR3 DNA reads as TGTGCCAGCACCATTTTTGGGCCCCGGGACTGGGGCTACGAGCAGTACTTC.